This record concerns one T cell receptor (beta chain) sequence. The antigen remains undetermined. Unique molecular identifiers were built into the TCRbeta library. TCRdb analysed the PCR reads with MiXCR anew, one entry per CDR3 protein. This repertoire shows about 200,000 distinct CDR3 sequences, 5% to 7.5% found once; its top ten account for 4.5%. This entry is derived from a study of T-cell reconstitution after alpha-beta-depleted transplantation in children. The study's findings and limits: After transplant, at about two months, alpha-beta T cells were reportedly derived from several hundred expanded graft clones.

V was pared by 9 bases and J by 7 bases, with 18 bases between. This CDR3 is 13 amino acids long. Germline-derived CDR1 and CDR2 are SEHNR and FQNEAQ (reference sequence). The clonotype originates from a girl less than two years old with combined immunodeficiency, due to receive a stem cell transplant. Material: PBMCs, obtained before TCRalphabeta/CD19-depleted stem cell transplant. V usage is TRBV7-9 and J usage is TRBJ2-5; perhaps TRBD1 as D (6 bases). This chain's CDR3 is CASGQRPGGTQYF. The CDR3, as DNA: TGTGCCAGTGGACAGCGCCCGGGCGGGACCCAGTACTTC.